The sequence of this TCR beta chain was determined in a study of cytomegalovirus exposure and HLA in healthy donors. A remark on this clone: No antigen is known for it.

Healthy bone marrow donors made up the donor group. Primers included in the PCR were 60 Vbeta and 13 Jbeta primers. Assay: immunoSEQ multiplex PCR; the TCRdb copy retains only in-frame clones and omits some. The table shows about 80,000 clones, with around 79% occurring only once. Overall study findings and caveats: Reported results showed that the classifier diagnosed cytomegalovirus status with high specificity and sensitivity. Fewer N-insertions (relative to the roughly 700-donor mean) were reportedly seen in an Asian-associated ancestry cluster in a later analysis.

The clonotype comes from a woman between 40 and 55 years old in good health and CMV-seropositive. Sequencing input: PBMCs.

The CDR3 region is CASSLVPLNTEAFF. Here the CDR3 DNA reads TGTGCCAGCAGCTTGGTTCCCTTGAACACTGAAGCTTTCTTT. The V and J genes are TRBV5-4 and TRBJ1-1; D is unresolved. V lost 0 bases and J 0 bases, leaving 6 bases between the germline ends. The CDR3 contains 14 residues. Germline CDR1 is SGHNT and CDR2 is YYREEE (reference sequence).